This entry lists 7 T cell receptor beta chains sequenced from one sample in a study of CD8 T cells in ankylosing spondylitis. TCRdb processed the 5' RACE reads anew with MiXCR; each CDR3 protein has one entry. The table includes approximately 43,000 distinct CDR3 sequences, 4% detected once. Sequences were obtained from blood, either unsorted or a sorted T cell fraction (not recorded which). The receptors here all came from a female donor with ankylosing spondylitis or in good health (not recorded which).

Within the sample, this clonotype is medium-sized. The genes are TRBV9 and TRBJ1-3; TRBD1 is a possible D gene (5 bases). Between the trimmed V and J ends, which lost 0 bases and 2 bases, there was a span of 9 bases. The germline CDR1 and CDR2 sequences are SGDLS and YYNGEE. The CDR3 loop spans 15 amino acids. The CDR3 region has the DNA TGTGCCAGCAGCGTAGCTACGGGGGCTGGAAACACCATATATTTT. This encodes CASSVATGAGNTIYF. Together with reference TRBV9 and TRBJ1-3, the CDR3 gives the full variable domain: DSGVTQTPKHLITATGQRVTLRCSPRSGDLSVYWYQQSLDQGLQFLIQYYNGEERAKGNILERFSAQQFPDLHSELNLSSLELGDSALYFCASSVATGAGNTIYFGEGSWLTVV.

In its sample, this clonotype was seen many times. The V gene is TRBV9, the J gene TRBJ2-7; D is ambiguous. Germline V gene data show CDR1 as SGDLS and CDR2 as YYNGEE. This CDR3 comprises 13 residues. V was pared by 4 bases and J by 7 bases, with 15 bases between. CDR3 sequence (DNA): TGTGCCAGCAGCCCCACTCCCTCCGGGGAGCAGTACTTC. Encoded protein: CASSPTPSGEQYF.

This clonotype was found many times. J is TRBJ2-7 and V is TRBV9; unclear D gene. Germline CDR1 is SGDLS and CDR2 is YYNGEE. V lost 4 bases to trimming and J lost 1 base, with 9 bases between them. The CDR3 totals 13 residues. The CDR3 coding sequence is TGTGCCAGCAGCCCCGTGGGTTCCTACGAGCAGTACTTC. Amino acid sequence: CASSPVGSYEQYF.

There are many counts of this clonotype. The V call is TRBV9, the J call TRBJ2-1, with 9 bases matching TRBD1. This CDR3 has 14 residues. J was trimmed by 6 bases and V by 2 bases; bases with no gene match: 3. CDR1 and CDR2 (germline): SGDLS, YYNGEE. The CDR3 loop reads CASSVLQGANEQFF. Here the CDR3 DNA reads TGTGCCAGCAGCGTCCTACAGGGGGCCAATGAGCAGTTCTTC.

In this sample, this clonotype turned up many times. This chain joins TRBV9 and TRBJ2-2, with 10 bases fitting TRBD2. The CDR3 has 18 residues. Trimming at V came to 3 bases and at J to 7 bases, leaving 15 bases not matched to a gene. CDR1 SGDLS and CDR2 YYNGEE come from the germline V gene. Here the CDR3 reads CASSDSERGGPFNGELFF. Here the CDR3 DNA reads TGTGCCAGCAGCGATTCGGAGCGGGGGGGCCCTTTCAACGGGGAGCTGTTTTTT.

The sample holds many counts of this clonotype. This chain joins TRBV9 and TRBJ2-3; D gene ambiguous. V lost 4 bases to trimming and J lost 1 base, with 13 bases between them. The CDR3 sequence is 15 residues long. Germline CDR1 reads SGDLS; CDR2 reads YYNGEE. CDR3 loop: CASSLSTTGTDTQYF. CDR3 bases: TGTGCCAGCAGCCTATCTACGACGGGCACAGATACGCAGTATTTT. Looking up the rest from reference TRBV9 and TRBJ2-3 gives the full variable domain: DSGVTQTPKHLITATGQRVTLRCSPRSGDLSVYWYQQSLDQGLQFLIQYYNGEERAKGNILERFSAQQFPDLHSELNLSSLELGDSALYFCASSLSTTGTDTQYFGPGTRLTVL.

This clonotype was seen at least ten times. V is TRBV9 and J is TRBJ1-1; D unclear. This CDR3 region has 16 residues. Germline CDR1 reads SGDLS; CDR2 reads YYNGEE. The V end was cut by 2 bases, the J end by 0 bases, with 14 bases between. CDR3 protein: CASSVVLGQMNTEAFF. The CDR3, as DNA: TGTGCCAGCAGCGTTGTCCTCGGGCAAATGAACACTGAAGCTTTCTTT. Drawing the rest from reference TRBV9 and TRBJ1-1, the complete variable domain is DSGVTQTPKHLITATGQRVTLRCSPRSGDLSVYWYQQSLDQGLQFLIQYYNGEERAKGNILERFSAQQFPDLHSELNLSSLELGDSALYFCASSVVLGQMNTEAFFGQGTRLTVV.